What follows are 10 T cell receptor beta chains derived from one specimen sequenced in a study of chemoradiotherapy in HPV16-positive cancers. Profiled with immunoSEQ multiplex PCR; TCRdb holds only in-frame clones, not every one. Of around 5,700 clones in the sample, around 87% are singletons; the top ten hold approximately 2.4%. The source material was tumor tissue, sampled from a patient who underwent chemoradiotherapy. These receptors originate from a human donor with HPV-associated anogenital cancer.

The J gene is TRBJ1-1, the V gene TRBV6-6; D possibly corresponds to TRBD1 (6 bases). There are 13 residues in the CDR3. The V gene's germline CDR1 is MNHNY and CDR2 SVGAGI (reference sequence). Trimming cost V 10 bases and J 1 base, with 13 bases left between them. The DNA for the CDR3 is TGTGCCACCCCCGGAGGGGGGAACACTGAAGCTTTCTTT. It yields the protein CATPGGGNTEAFF.

V and J are TRBV28 and TRBJ1-1; tentatively, D is TRBD1 (5 bases). The CDR3 runs to 12 residues. The V and J ends lost 6 bases and 4 bases respectively, with 9 bases between them. Germline CDR1 and CDR2: MDHEN and SYDVKM. As DNA, the CDR3 is TGTGCCAGCAGAGGACAAGCCACTGAAGCTTTCTTT. Its translation: CASRGQATEAFF.

V is TRBV21-1 and J is TRBJ2-2; the D call TRBD1 from the table was never checked on the DNA. TRBV21-1 is tagged as a pseudogene. This CDR3 comprises 13 residues. In DNA form, the CDR3 reads TGTGCCAGCAAGGACAGCTCCACCGGGGAGCTGTTTTTT. Translating gives CASKDSSTGELFF.

This clone appeared once. J is TRBJ2-5 and V is TRBV7-2; 10 bases line up with TRBD2. The V gene end was trimmed by 1 base and the J gene end by 1 base; junction bases not matched to a gene: 3. Germline lookup yields CDR1 SGHTA and CDR2 FQGNSA. CDR3 length: 16 amino acids. The CDR3: CASSLVGLAAQETQYF. The CDR3, as DNA: TGTGCCAGCAGCTTAGTTGGACTAGCGGCCCAAGAGACCCAGTACTTC.

This clone was seen just once. V is TRBV10-3 and J is TRBJ2-5; 8 bases fit TRBD2. Germline V gene sequence: CDR1 ENHRY, CDR2 SYGVKD. With V trimmed by 3 bases and J by 5 bases, 5 bases remained unmatched. The CDR3 has 14 residues. In nucleotides, the CDR3 is TGTGCCATCAGTGAAGCGGGCGGGAGGGAGACCCAGTACTTC. Translated, it gives CAISEAGGRETQYF.

The chain links TRBV2 to TRBJ1-2; D gene ambiguous. Germline V gene data show CDR1 as SNHLY and CDR2 as FYNNEI. V shed 4 bases and J shed 5 bases, with 11 bases lying between them. The CDR3 has 13 amino acids. CDR3 DNA: TGTGCCAGCAGTGGAGAGGGAAGGTATGGCTACACCTTC. Translation: CASSGEGRYGYTF.

V gene TRBV9 combines with J gene TRBJ2-1; D might be TRBD1 (6 bases). Germline V gives CDR1 SGDLS, CDR2 YYNGEE. The CDR3 runs to 15 residues. Deletions cut 0 bases from V and 9 bases from J, with 16 bases between. CDR3 sequence: CASSVEDQGLGEQFF. CDR3 nucleotide sequence: TGTGCCAGCAGCGTAGAGGACCAGGGGTTGGGTGAGCAGTTCTTC.

On this clone itself: Within the sample, other DNA sequences also encode this same CDR3. V and J are TRBV10-3 and TRBJ1-2; D is unclear. This CDR3 contains 14 residues. V shed 3 bases and J shed 0 bases, with 8 bases lying between them. Looked up from germline, CDR1 is ENHRY and CDR2 is SYGVKD. CDR3 sequence (DNA): TGTGCCATCAGTGAATCCACACCTAACTATGGCTACACCTTC. Encoded protein: CAISESTPNYGYTF.

The chain employs TRBV2 and TRBJ2-7; TRBD1 is a possible D gene (6 bases). CDR1 and CDR2 from the germline V gene are SNHLY and FYNNEI. The ends were cut back, 8 bases at V and 2 bases at J, with 10 bases in the middle. The length of the CDR3 is 12 residues. Written as DNA, the CDR3 is TGTGCCAGCCAGGGGAACACCTACGAGCAGTACTTC. Amino acid sequence: CASQGNTYEQYF.

The chain carries TRBV6-5 and TRBJ1-2, with no clear D. The CDR3 spans 13 residues. V was pared by 4 bases and J by 10 bases, with 16 bases between. Germline-derived CDR1 and CDR2 are MNHEY and SVGAGI. This CDR3 is CASSFSSARDYTF. Here the CDR3 DNA reads TGTGCCAGCAGTTTTTCTTCGGCCCGAGACTACACCTTC.